What follows are 26 T cell receptor beta chains derived from one specimen sequenced in a study of cytomegalovirus exposure and HLA in healthy donors. The PCR employed 60 Vbeta primers together with 13 Jbeta primers. Method: immunoSEQ multiplex PCR; TCRdb's copy keeps in-frame clones and lacks some. This table has under 55,000 clones, 72% appearing once. The sequenced sample consisted of PBMCs. The receptor set was obtained from a woman between 50 and 59 years old in good health and CMV-seronegative.

The chain carries TRBV29-1 and TRBJ1-1; perhaps TRBD1 as D (6 bases). Germline CDR1 is SQVTM and CDR2 is ANQGSEA. V was trimmed by 3 bases and J by 8 bases, leaving 10 bases between them. The length of the CDR3 is 11 residues. CDR3 in DNA: TGCAGCGTTGACAGACAGGTAGAAGCTTTCTTT. Protein: CSVDRQVEAFF.

The chain links TRBV7-2 to TRBJ1-2; D may be TRBD1 (5 bases). The CDR3 loop spans 17 amino acids. Germline V gene lookup returns CDR1 SGHTA and CDR2 FQGNSA. Trimming cost V 1 base and J 0 bases, with 15 bases left between them. The DNA of the CDR3 is TGTGCCAGCAGCTTAGGCCTTGCAGGGCTGTCTAACTATGGCTACACCTTC. Protein sequence: CASSLGLAGLSNYGYTF.

This clone was observed a single time. The chain is built from TRBV29-1 and TRBJ1-1; 7 positions agree with TRBD1. Per germline, CDR1 SQVTM and CDR2 ANQGSEA. This CDR3 contains 15 residues. V lost 8 bases, J lost 5 bases, and 17 bases stayed unmatched. CDR3 loop: CSSGQSQRGETEAFF. CDR3 bases: TGCAGCTCGGGACAGAGTCAAAGAGGGGAGACTGAAGCTTTCTTT.

The chain combines TRBV7-2 with TRBJ2-7, with TRBD2 matching over 7 bases. The CDR3 is 13 residues long. J was trimmed by 4 bases and V by 7 bases; bases with no gene match: 7. In germline, CDR1 is SGHTA, CDR2 FQGNSA. The CDR3: CASNRDYEYEQYF. As DNA, the CDR3 is TGTGCCAGCAACCGGGACTATGAGTACGAGCAGTACTTC.

This clone was detected only a few times. V and J are TRBV10-2 and TRBJ1-4, with D uncertain. Trimming took 0 bases from V and 0 from J, leaving 8 bases between them. Germline CDR1 is WSHSY and CDR2 is SAAADI. The CDR3 is 16 residues long. The CDR3 region is CASSESTHATNEKLFF. CDR3 DNA sequence: TGCGCCAGCAGTGAGTCCACACATGCAACTAATGAAAAACTGTTTTTT.

The chain links TRBV30 to TRBJ1-2, with TRBD1 as a possible D gene (5 bases). The germline CDR1 and CDR2 sequences are GTSNPN and SVGIG (reference sequence). The length of the CDR3 is 12 residues. Trimming stripped 8 bases from V and 6 bases from J, with 16 bases between. Here the CDR3 DNA reads TGTGCCCGGGGGGAAGCTTCGGATGGCTACACCTTC. Translation gives CARGEASDGYTF.

Remarks on this clone: Additional DNA sequences in this sample encode the identical CDR3. The chain joins TRBV5-1 to TRBJ2-3, with a possible D match to TRBD2 (6 bases). This CDR3 has 16 residues. The germline V gene encodes CDR1 SGHRS and CDR2 YFSETQ. Trimming took off 2 bases at V and 1 base at J, with 14 bases between the two ends. The CDR3 protein is CASSFKAGGGTDTQYF. CDR3 DNA sequence: TGCGCCAGCAGCTTTAAGGCCGGGGGAGGCACAGATACGCAGTATTTT.

Comment on this clone: The sample holds other DNA sequences that translate to the same CDR3. This rearrangement joins TRBV18 to TRBJ1-5; D is perhaps TRBD1 (6 bases). The V and J ends lost 3 bases and 7 bases respectively, with 10 bases between them. The CDR3 runs 13 residues. Germline V gives CDR1 KGHSH, CDR2 LQKENI. The CDR3 DNA sequence: TGTGCCAGCTCACCTTCAGGGGAACAGCCCCAGCATTTT. Its translation is CASSPSGEQPQHF.

V usage is TRBV5-1 and J usage is TRBJ1-1; D remains ambiguous. V gave up 4 bases and J gave up 1 base, with 8 bases separating them. Germline CDR1 and CDR2: SGHRS and YFSETQ. This CDR3 is 13 amino acids long. CDR3 amino acids: CASSGQWNTEAFF. CDR3 sequence (DNA): TGCGCCAGCAGCGGGCAGTGGAACACTGAAGCTTTCTTT. The entire variable domain, with the rest obtained from reference TRBV5-1 and TRBJ1-1, is as follows: KAGVTQTPRYLIKTRGQQVTLSCSPISGHRSVSWYQQTPGQGLQFLFEYFSETQRNKGNFPGRFSGRQFSNSRSEMNVSTLELGDSALYLCASSGQWNTEAFFGQGTRLTVV.

The CDR3 DNA reads as TGTGCCAGCACACTGGGGGGTGCTGGGGCCAACGTCCTGACTTTC. Its protein product is CASTLGGAGANVLTF. V and J are TRBV28 and TRBJ2-6; tentatively, D is TRBD2 (6 bases). The CDR3 has 15 amino acids. Trimming left V 7 bases short and J 2 bases short, with 12 bases between. From germline, CDR1 is MDHEN and CDR2 SYDVKM.

The gene calls are TRBV20-1 and TRBJ2-7; TRBD2 might be the D (5 bases). CDR1 is DFQATT, CDR2 SNEGSKA, per germline (reference sequence). V was cut by 3 bases and J by 3 bases, with 6 bases left in between. The CDR3 consists of 11 residues. This CDR3 reads CSARAGYEQYF. The DNA of the CDR3 is TGCAGTGCTAGGGCGGGCTACGAGCAGTACTTC.

The chain employs TRBV4-2 and TRBJ2-7; 7 bases are shared with TRBD1. Germline CDR1 LGHNA, CDR2 YNFKEQ. V was pared by 3 bases and J by 2 bases, with 16 bases of the junction left unmatched. The CDR3 runs 18 residues. This CDR3 reads CASSHPSGPGQETYEQYF. CDR3 nucleotides: TGTGCCAGCAGCCATCCCTCGGGGCCCGGACAGGAGACCTACGAGCAGTACTTC.

The J gene is TRBJ2-5, the V gene TRBV7-9; 7 bases are shared with TRBD1. Germline loops: CDR1 SEHNR, CDR2 FQNEAQ (reference sequence). J gave up 4 bases and V 1 base, and 12 bases lay outside the gene matches. CDR3 length equals 17 residues. The CDR3 region is CASSLGRTLQGLETQYF. DNA for the CDR3: TGTGCCAGCAGCTTAGGCCGCACCTTACAGGGGTTAGAGACCCAGTACTTC.

The CDR3 protein is CASREKGAPLHF. The CDR3 DNA reads as TGTGCCAGCAGGGAAAAGGGGGCACCCCTCCACTTT. The rearrangement joins TRBV6-5 to TRBJ1-6; perhaps TRBD1 as D (6 bases). This CDR3 is built from 12 residues. The V gene lost 6 bases and the J gene lost 11 bases, with 11 bases spanning the gap. From germline, CDR1 is MNHEY and CDR2 SVGAGI.

The rearrangement links TRBV5-5 to TRBJ1-1; TRBD1 is a possible D gene (5 bases). Germline V gives CDR1 SGHKS, CDR2 YYEKEE (reference sequence). Trimming cost V 0 bases and J 6 bases, with 18 bases left between them. The length of the CDR3 is 16 residues. This CDR3 reads CASSLGVGGGKSEAFF. The CDR3 DNA sequence: TGTGCCAGCAGCTTGGGGGTTGGGGGGGGGAAGTCTGAAGCTTTCTTT.

This clone was recorded only once. The J gene is TRBJ2-3, the V gene TRBV18; TRBD2 matches 9 bases. The CDR3 runs 17 residues. V lost 0 bases and J lost 4; bases outside the gene matches: 8. In germline, CDR1 is KGHSH, CDR2 LQKENI. The CDR3 DNA is TGTGCCAGCTCACCACCGACGGTAGCGGGAGTCCCAGATACGCAGTATTTT. Translation: CASSPPTVAGVPDTQYF.

The chain employs TRBV5-1 and TRBJ2-3; the match to TRBD2 covers 8 bases. From germline, CDR1 is SGHRS and CDR2 YFSETQ. V dropped 4 bases and J dropped 9; count of bases not matched to a gene: 22. The CDR3 is made up of 18 amino acids. CDR3 region: CASSPGGSSGRLSGTQYF. For the CDR3, the DNA is TGCGCCAGCAGCCCCGGGGGATCGAGCGGGAGATTGTCGGGGACGCAGTATTTT.

This clone was counted once. This sequence joins TRBV6-6 and TRBJ1-1; D gene unclear. With 6 bases removed from V and 5 bases from J, the gap between germline ends came to 13 bases. From germline, CDR1 is MNHNY and CDR2 SVGAGI (reference sequence). This CDR3 contains 13 residues. CDR3 nucleotides: TGTGCCAGCAGACCCGGGGTGGGGACTGAAGCTTTCTTT. It is translated as CASRPGVGTEAFF.

The chain links TRBV28 to TRBJ2-2; a possible D gene is TRBD2 (8 bases). Germline V gives CDR1 MDHEN, CDR2 SYDVKM. Trimming cost V 6 bases and J 1 base, with 27 bases left between them. This CDR3 has 20 residues. The CDR3 coding sequence is TGTGCCAGCAGCTCGATGACAGGGCGGTGGCTAGCGGGGAACACCGGGGAGCTGTTTTTT. This encodes CASSSMTGRWLAGNTGELFF.

The rearrangement joins TRBV18 to TRBJ1-6; TRBD1 aligns across 11 bases. Trimming took 4 bases from V and 8 from J; bases not matched to a gene: 7. This CDR3 has 16 residues. The germline V gene encodes CDR1 KGHSH and CDR2 LQKENI. Here the CDR3 reads CASSQRDRGLDSPLHF. For the CDR3, the DNA is TGTGCCAGCTCACAACGGGACAGGGGGTTAGATTCACCCCTCCACTTT.

V gene TRBV7-9 combines with J gene TRBJ2-5; 11 nucleotides align to TRBD2. After removal of 3 bases from V and 0 bases from J, the junction contained 6 bases not matched to a gene. This CDR3 contains 17 residues. CDR1 and CDR2 (germline): SEHNR, FQNEAQ (reference sequence). The CDR3 DNA sequence: TGTGCCAGCAGCTTGGACCCTAGCGGGGGGTACCAAGAGACCCAGTACTTC. This encodes CASSLDPSGGYQETQYF.

The rearrangement joins TRBV7-8 to TRBJ1-1; D is ambiguous. The CDR3 spans 14 residues. The V gene's germline CDR1 is SGHVS and CDR2 FQNEAQ. V was trimmed by 2 bases and J by 5 bases, leaving 12 bases between them. For the CDR3, the DNA is TGTGCCAGCAGCTTAAAGGGAGAATGGACTGAAGCTTTCTTT. This translates into CASSLKGEWTEAFF.

This clone came up a few times. CDR3 nucleotides: TGTGCCAGCAGCCCCCTTGCGGGGACTGGGGCCAACGTCCTGACTTTC. This gives the protein CASSPLAGTGANVLTF. J is TRBJ2-6 and V is TRBV7-8, with a tentative D call TRBD2 (6 bases). Germline CDR1 SGHVS, CDR2 FQNEAQ. The V end was cut by 5 bases, the J end by 2 bases, with 13 bases between. This CDR3 contains 16 residues. The full variable domain, its missing parts supplied by reference TRBV7-8 and TRBJ2-6, is GAGVSQSPRYKVAKRGQDVALRCDPISGHVSLFWYQQALGQGPEFLTYFQNEAQLDKSGLPSDRFFAERPEGSVSTLKIQRTQQEDSAVYLCASSPLAGTGANVLTFGAGSRLTVL.

This clone was counted a few times. This chain connects TRBV11-1 to TRBJ1-2; D is perhaps TRBD1 (6 bases). Germline lookup yields CDR1 SGHAT and CDR2 FQDESV (reference sequence). The CDR3 consists of 14 residues. V dropped 6 bases and J dropped 4 bases, with 15 bases sitting between them. CDR3 loop: CASSSFTGPYGYTF. In DNA form, the CDR3 reads TGTGCCAGCAGTTCTTTTACAGGGCCCTATGGCTACACCTTC.

In this sample, this clone turned up a few times. The sample has other DNA sequences that encode this CDR3 too. V and J are TRBV5-1 and TRBJ2-1, with D possibly being TRBD1 (6 bases). V lost 0 bases, J lost 1 base, and 8 bases lay in between. Germline values: CDR1 SGHRS, CDR2 YFSETQ. The CDR3 totals 15 residues. CDR3: CASSLVGQSYNEQFF. CDR3 sequence (DNA): TGCGCCAGCAGCTTGGTAGGACAGTCCTACAATGAGCAGTTCTTC.

This chain joins TRBV7-2 and TRBJ2-1, with 8 nucleotides matching TRBD2. Unmatched junction bases numbered 5, after V lost 3 bases and J lost 10 bases. Per the germline V gene, CDR1 is SGHTA and CDR2 is FQGNSA. CDR3 length: 13 residues. The CDR3 sequence: CASSFRGGQEQFF. CDR3 nucleotides: TGTGCCAGCAGCTTTCGGGGGGGCCAGGAGCAGTTCTTC.